This TCR beta chain is drawn from a study of T cells in localized non-small cell lung cancer. Notes on the study in general: A median of 57 clones ranked among the top 100 in tumor appeared in adjacent lung. Longer overall survival associated with higher blood T cell density; shorter survival with higher adjacent-lung clonality. Heterogeneity within the tumor remains possible, as just one region underwent sequencing. Among the tissues sampled, uninvolved adjacent lung had the highest T cell clonality, above tumor.

Profiling relied on immunoSEQ multiplex PCR, and the TCRdb table lists in-frame clones only, not all of them. The profile shows roughly 84,000 clones, more than 70% of them singletons. Details on this clone: Its antigen is still unknown.

This receptor was taken from a woman aged 35 to 75 with stage I squamous cell lung carcinoma. The starting material was peripheral blood, obtained before any cancer treatment.

This chain's CDR3 is CAISESDGTGPYGYTF. The CDR3 nucleotides read TGTGCCATCAGTGAGTCGGACGGGACTGGACCCTATGGCTACACCTTC. V and J are TRBV10-3 and TRBJ1-2; perhaps TRBD1 as D (5 bases). The CDR3 sequence is 16 residues long. Trimming removed 0 bases from V and 4 bases from J, with 15 bases in between. Germline assignment: CDR1 ENHRY and CDR2 SYGVKD.